This T cell receptor beta chain was documented in a study of blood T cell repertoires in COVID-19. Overall study: Spain, Italy and the United States supplied samples that represented acute and convalescent COVID-19.

CDR3 size: 15 residues. V shed 4 bases and J 1 base; nucleotides not matched to a gene: 7. Germline CDR1 is SGHTA and CDR2 is FQGNSA. Authors' methods: Reference gene primers were amplified, and this amplification served to estimate nucleated cell counts. TCRdb's table, derived via immunoSEQ multiplex PCR, lists solely in-frame clones and lacks some. V and J calls and clone size are as listed in that table; D and trimming were resolved from the DNA. The table lists approximately 77,000 clones, about 87% of them singletons, with around 7% in the top ten. The sequenced sample was peripheral blood. The sequence was obtained from a woman older than 75 with acute or convalescent COVID-19. The chain has TRBV7-2 and TRBJ2-7, with 7 bases aligning to TRBD2. CDR3 nucleotide sequence: TGTGCCAGCAGCTACCCCGGGAGGAGTTCCTACGAGCAGTACTTC. Its protein is CASSYPGRSSYEQYF.